Detailed here is one T cell receptor (beta chain). The data originate from a study of blood T cell repertoires in COVID-19. Study context: Acute and convalescent COVID-19 specimens originated in the United States, Italy and Spain. Sample material is recorded as cDNA or gDNA derived from T cells, B-cell-depleted T cells, or PBMCs.

Between the trimmed V and J ends, which lost 4 bases and 4 bases, there was a span of 10 bases. CDR1 is SQVTM, CDR2 ANQGSEA, per germline. The CDR3 has 13 amino acids. Seattle enrolled patients during active infection and tracked them longitudinally. Methods used by the authors: Amplification of reference gene primers provided the estimated nucleated cell counts. The method was immunoSEQ multiplex PCR; TCRdb's version includes in-frame clones alone and lacks a portion of them. Clonal size and the V and J genes are those of that table, whereas D and trimming came from the DNA. The table shows approximately 270,000 clones, with around 88% occurring only once.

The sample comprised peripheral blood. This clonotype originated in a woman aged 25-40 years with COVID-19, enrolled during active disease. This sequence joins TRBV29-1 and TRBJ1-4; D is unresolved. The CDR3 spells CSVGGKVNEKLFF. CDR3 in DNA: TGCAGCGTTGGAGGCAAGGTTAATGAAAAACTGTTTTTT.